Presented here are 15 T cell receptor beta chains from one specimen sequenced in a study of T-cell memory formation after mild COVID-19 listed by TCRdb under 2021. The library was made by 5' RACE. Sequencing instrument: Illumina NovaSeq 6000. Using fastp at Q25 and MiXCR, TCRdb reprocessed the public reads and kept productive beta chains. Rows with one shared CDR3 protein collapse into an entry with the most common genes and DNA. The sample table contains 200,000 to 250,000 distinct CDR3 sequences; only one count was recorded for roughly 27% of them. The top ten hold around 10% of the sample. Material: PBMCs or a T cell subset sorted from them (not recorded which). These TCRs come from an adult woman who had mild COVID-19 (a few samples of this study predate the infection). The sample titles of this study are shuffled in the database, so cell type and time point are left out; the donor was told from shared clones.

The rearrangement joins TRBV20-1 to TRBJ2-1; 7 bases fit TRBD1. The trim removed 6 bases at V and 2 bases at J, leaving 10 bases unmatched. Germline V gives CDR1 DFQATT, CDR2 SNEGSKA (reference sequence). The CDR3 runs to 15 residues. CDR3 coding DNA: TGCAGTGCCCCGGTCAGGGGGACGGCCTACAATGAGCAGTTCTTC. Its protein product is CSAPVRGTAYNEQFF.

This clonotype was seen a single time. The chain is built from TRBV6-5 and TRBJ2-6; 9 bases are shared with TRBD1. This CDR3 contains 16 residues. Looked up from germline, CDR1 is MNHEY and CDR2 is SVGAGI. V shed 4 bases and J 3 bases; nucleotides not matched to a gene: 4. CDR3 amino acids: CASSLQGALGANVLTF. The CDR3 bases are TGTGCCAGCAGTTTACAGGGGGCGCTTGGGGCCAACGTCCTGACTTTC.

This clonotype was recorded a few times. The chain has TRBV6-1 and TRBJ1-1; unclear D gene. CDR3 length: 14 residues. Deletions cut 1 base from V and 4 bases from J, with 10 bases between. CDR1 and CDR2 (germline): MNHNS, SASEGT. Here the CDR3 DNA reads TGTGCCAGCAGTGAAGATGGGGAGTCCACTGAAGCTTTCTTT. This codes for CASSEDGESTEAFF.

CDR3 loop: CASSLGQETEAFF. The CDR3 DNA reads as TGTGCCAGCAGTTTGGGACAGGAGACTGAAGCTTTCTTT. The chain uses TRBV12-3 or TRBV12-4 and TRBJ1-1; TRBD1 matches 8 bases. The V and J ends lost 3 bases and 5 bases, in that order; junction bases with no gene match: 2. There are 13 residues in the CDR3.

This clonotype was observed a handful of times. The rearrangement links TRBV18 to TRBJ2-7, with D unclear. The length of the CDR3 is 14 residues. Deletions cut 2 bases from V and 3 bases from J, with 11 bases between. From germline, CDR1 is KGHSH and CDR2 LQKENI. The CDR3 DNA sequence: TGTGCCAGCTCACCAGCTCCGGAAGTCTACGAGCAGTACTTC. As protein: CASSPAPEVYEQYF. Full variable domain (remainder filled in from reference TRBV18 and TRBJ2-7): NAGVMQNPRHLVRRRGQEARLRCSPMKGHSHVYWYRQLPEEGLKFMVYLQKENIIDESGMPKERFSAEFPKEGPSILRIQQVVRGDSAAYFCASSPAPEVYEQYFGPGTRLTVT.

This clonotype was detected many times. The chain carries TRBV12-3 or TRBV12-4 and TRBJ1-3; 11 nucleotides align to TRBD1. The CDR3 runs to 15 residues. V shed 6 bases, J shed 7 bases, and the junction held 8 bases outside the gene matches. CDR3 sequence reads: CASSPGTGGVNTIYF. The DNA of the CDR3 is TGTGCCAGCAGCCCCGGGACAGGGGGAGTGAACACCATATATTTT.

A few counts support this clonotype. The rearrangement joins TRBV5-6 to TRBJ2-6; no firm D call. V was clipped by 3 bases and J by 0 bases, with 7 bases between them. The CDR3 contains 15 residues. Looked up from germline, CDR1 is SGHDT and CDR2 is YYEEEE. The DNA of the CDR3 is TGTGCCAGCAGCTACCGTAACTCTGGGGCCAACGTCCTGACTTTC. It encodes CASSYRNSGANVLTF.

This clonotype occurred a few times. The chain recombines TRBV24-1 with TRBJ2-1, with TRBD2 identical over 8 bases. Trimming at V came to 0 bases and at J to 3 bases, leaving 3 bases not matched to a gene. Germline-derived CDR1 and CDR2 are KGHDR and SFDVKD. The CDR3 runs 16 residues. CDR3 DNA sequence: TGTGCCACCAGTGATTTGAGCGGGAGAAGCTACAATGAGCAGTTCTTC. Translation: CATSDLSGRSYNEQFF.

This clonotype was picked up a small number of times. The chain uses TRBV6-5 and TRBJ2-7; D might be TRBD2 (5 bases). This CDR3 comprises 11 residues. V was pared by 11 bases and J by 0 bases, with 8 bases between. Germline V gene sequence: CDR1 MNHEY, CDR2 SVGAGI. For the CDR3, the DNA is TGTGCCTCGGGAAACTCCTACGAGCAGTACTTC. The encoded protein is CASGNSYEQYF.

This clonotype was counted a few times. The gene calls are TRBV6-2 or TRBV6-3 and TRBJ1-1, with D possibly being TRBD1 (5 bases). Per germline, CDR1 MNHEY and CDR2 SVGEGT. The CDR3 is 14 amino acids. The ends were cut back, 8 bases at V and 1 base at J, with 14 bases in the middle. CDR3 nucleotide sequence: TGTGCCAGCTCCCCGGGGGGAACGAACACTGAAGCTTTCTTT. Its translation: CASSPGGTNTEAFF.

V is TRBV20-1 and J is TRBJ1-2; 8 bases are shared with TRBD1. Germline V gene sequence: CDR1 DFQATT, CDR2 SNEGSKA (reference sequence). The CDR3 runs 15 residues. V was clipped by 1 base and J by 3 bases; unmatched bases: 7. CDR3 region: CSARGVRGPDYGYTF. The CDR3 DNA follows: TGCAGTGCTAGAGGAGTCAGGGGGCCGGACTATGGCTACACCTTC.

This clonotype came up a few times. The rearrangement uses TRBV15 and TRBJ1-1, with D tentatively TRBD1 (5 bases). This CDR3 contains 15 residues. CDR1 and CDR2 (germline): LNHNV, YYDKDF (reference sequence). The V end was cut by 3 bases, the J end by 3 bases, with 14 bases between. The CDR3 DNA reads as TGTGCCACCAGCAGCCTCGGGAAAGGGGACACTGAAGCTTTCTTT. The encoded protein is CATSSLGKGDTEAFF.

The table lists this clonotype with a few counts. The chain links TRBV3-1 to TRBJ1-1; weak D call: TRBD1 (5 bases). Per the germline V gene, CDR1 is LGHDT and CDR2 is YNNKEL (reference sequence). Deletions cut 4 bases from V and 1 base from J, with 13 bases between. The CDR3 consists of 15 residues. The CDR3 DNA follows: TGTGCCAGCAGCCCTCAGGGAAGAGGGAACACTGAAGCTTTCTTT. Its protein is CASSPQGRGNTEAFF.

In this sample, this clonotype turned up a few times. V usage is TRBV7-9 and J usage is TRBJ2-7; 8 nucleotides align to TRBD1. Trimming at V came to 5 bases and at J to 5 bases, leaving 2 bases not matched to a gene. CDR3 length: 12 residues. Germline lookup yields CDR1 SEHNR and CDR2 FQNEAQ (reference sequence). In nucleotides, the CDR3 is TGTGCCAGCAGCGCGACAGGGGACGAGCAGTACTTC. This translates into CASSATGDEQYF.

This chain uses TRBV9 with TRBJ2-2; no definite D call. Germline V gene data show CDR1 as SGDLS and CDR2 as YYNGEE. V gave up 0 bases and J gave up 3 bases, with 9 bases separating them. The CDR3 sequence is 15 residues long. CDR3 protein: CASSVEDGYTGELFF. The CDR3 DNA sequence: TGTGCCAGCAGCGTAGAGGACGGATACACCGGGGAGCTGTTTTTT.